The TCR beta chain under discussion was sequenced for a study of CD8+CD57+ T cells in acquired aplastic anemia. This clonotype has at least ten counts. Its antigen is still unknown. Genomic DNA, the template, was used for profiling of the TCR beta VDJ and CDR3. Each CDR3 protein is one row after TCRdb ran MiXCR on the reads. The sample holds some 200,000 distinct CDR3 sequences; less than 60% are singletons and the top ten take about 1.8%. Sequenced patients had shown CD8+CD57+ cell expansion by flow cytometry. The study, taken as a whole, reports: There were twenty-nine CD8+ CDR3 sequences that occurred in both patients and controls.

The receptor was isolated from a human donor with aplastic anemia. The specimen sequenced was sorted CD4+, CD8+, or CD8+CD57+ T cells (not recorded which) from PBMCs.

The CDR3 region has the DNA TGTGCCAGCAGTCCGAGGGACAGGTTAGCCTACGAGCAGTACTTC. Translating gives CASSPRDRLAYEQYF. This rearrangement joins TRBV12-3 or TRBV12-4 to TRBJ2-7; 8 nucleotides line up with TRBD1. V lost 5 bases and J lost 2; bases outside the gene matches: 8. This CDR3 contains 15 residues.